A single sample is the source of the 9 T cell receptor beta chains below, sequenced in a study of beta chain features in type 1 diabetes. Isolated RNA was reverse transcribed in full, so expressed TCRB transcripts were sequenced. TCRdb keeps only in-frame clones here, not all; method: immunoSEQ multiplex PCR. The data contain around 150,000 clones, 8.1% of them singletons. Sequencing was done on a sample of central memory CD4+ T cells from blood. The origin of the receptors is a man aged 18 to 30 in good health.

The chain links TRBV9 to TRBJ2-5; 10 nucleotides align to TRBD2. Germline-derived CDR1 and CDR2 are SGDLS and YYNGEE. The V gene end was trimmed by 0 bases and the J gene end by 4 bases; junction bases not matched to a gene: 3. This CDR3 is built from 15 residues. The CDR3, as DNA: TGTGCCAGCAGCGTAGCCAGCGGGGGGGCAGAGACCCAGTACTTC. This gives the protein CASSVASGGAETQYF.

The genes are TRBV7-9 and TRBJ2-7; 8 bases are a match to TRBD1. V lost 3 bases, J lost 2 bases, and 3 bases stayed unmatched. The CDR3 runs to 14 residues. The germline V gene encodes CDR1 SEHNR and CDR2 FQNEAQ (reference sequence). In DNA form, the CDR3 reads TGTGCCAGCAGCTTGGACAGGGTCCCCTACGAGCAGTACTTC. Residues: CASSLDRVPYEQYF.

This clone was seen only a few times. This rearrangement joins TRBV9 to TRBJ2-7; 9 bases align to TRBD1. Germline loops: CDR1 SGDLS, CDR2 YYNGEE. V lost 3 bases and J lost 6; bases outside the gene matches: 13. This CDR3 is 16 amino acids long. CDR3 nucleotides: TGTGCCAGCAGCGAAACAGGGGGCGGCTCGCCCTCCGAGCAGTACTTC. Encoded protein: CASSETGGGSPSEQYF.

This clone turned up a few times. The chain combines TRBV5-4 with TRBJ2-3; 10 bases fit TRBD2. Germline values: CDR1 SGHNT, CDR2 YYREEE (reference sequence). The CDR3 runs 16 residues. V dropped 0 bases and J dropped 2; count of bases not matched to a gene: 3. This CDR3 reads CASSLALAGDTDTQYF. DNA of the CDR3: TGTGCCAGCAGCTTGGCCCTAGCGGGGGACACAGATACGCAGTATTTT. The variable domain in full, with the rest retrieved from reference TRBV5-4 and TRBJ2-3, is ETGVTQSPTHLIKTRGQQVTLRCSSQSGHNTVSWYQQALGQGPQFIFQYYREEENGRGNFPPRFSGLQFPNYSSELNVNALELDDSALYLCASSLALAGDTDTQYFGPGTRLTVL.

This clone was recorded a few times. The chain recombines TRBV13 with TRBJ2-6; 7 positions agree with TRBD1. V lost 7 bases, J lost 1 base, and 7 bases stayed unmatched. CDR3 length equals 16 residues. Germline CDR1 and CDR2: PRHDT and FYEKMQ (reference sequence). CDR3 loop: CASMKGATSGANVLTF. The CDR3 nucleotides read TGTGCCAGCATGAAGGGGGCGACTTCTGGGGCCAACGTCCTGACTTTC.

The gene calls are TRBV4-2 and TRBJ2-3, with 11 bases aligning to TRBD2. V was clipped by 4 bases and J by 0 bases; unmatched bases: 6. Germline V CDR1 and CDR2: LGHNA, YNFKEQ. There are 17 residues in the CDR3. CDR3 residues: CASSRGLAGTSTDTQYF. The CDR3 DNA reads TGTGCCAGCAGCCGAGGACTAGCGGGCACTAGCACAGATACGCAGTATTTT.

The chain combines TRBV7-2 with TRBJ1-2; 8 bases match TRBD1. Looked up from germline, CDR1 is SGHTA and CDR2 is FQGNSA. The CDR3 runs 16 residues. With 4 bases clipped from V and 8 bases from J, the junction kept 15 bases outside the gene matches. The CDR3 bases are TGTGCCAGCAGCTCACCGGGACAGGCTTCCACCACAGGCTACACCTTC. It specifies CASSSPGQASTTGYTF.

The chain couples TRBV5-5 to TRBJ1-4; D is uncertain. The V gene's germline CDR1 is SGHKS and CDR2 YYEKEE (reference sequence). Trimming pared 4 bases from V and 8 bases from J, leaving 15 bases between. There are 14 residues in the CDR3. The CDR3 coding sequence is TGTGCCAGCAGCACCGAAGCTAGCTCCGAAAAACTGTTTTTT. It translates to CASSTEASSEKLFF.

V gene TRBV18 combines with J gene TRBJ1-1; TRBD1 matches at 7 bases. CDR3 length: 16 residues. Trimming at V came to 5 bases and at J to 3 bases, leaving 12 bases not matched to a gene. Germline CDR1 KGHSH, CDR2 LQKENI. The CDR3 DNA reads as TGTGCCAGCTCATCAAGCACAGGGGTGGGGGACACTGAAGCTTTCTTT. It is translated as CASSSSTGVGDTEAFF.